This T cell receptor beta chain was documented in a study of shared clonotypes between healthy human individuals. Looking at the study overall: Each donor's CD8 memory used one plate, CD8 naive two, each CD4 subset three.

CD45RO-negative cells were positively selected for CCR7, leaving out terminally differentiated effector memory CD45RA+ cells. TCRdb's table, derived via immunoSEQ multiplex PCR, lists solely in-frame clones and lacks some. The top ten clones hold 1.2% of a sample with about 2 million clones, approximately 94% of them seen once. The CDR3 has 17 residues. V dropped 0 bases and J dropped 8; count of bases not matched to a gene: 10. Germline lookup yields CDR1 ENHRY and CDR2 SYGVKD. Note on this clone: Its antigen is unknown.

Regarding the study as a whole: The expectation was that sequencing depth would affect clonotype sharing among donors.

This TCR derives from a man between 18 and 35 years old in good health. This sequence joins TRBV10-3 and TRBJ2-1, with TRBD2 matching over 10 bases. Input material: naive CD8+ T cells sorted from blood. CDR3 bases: TGTGCCATCAGTGAGTCGAGCGGGAGGGCCCCGGGCCATGAGCAGTTCTTC. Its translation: CAISESSGRAPGHEQFF.